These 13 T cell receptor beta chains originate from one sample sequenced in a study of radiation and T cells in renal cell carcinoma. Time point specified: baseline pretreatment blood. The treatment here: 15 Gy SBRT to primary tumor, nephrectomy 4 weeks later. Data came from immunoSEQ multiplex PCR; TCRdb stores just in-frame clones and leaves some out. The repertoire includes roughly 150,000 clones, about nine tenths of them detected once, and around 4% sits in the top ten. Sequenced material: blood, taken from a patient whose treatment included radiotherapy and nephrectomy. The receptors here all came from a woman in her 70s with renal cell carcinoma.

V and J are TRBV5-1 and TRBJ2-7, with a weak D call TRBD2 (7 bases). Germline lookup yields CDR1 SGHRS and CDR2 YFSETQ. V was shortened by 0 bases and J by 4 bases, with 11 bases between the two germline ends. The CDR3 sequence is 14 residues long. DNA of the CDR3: TGCGCCAGCAGCTTGGGAGCGGGACAATACGAGCAGTACTTC. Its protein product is CASSLGAGQYEQYF.

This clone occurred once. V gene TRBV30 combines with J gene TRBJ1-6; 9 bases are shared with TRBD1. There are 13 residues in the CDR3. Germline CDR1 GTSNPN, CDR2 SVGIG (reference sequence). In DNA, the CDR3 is TGTGCTCGACAGGGGGGGGATAATTCACCCCTCCACTTT. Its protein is CARQGGDNSPLHF.

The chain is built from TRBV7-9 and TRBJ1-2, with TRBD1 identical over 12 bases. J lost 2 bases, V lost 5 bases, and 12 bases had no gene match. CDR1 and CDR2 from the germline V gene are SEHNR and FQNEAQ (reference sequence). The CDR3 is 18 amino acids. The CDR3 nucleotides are TGTGCCAGCAGCCCCACCCCGGGACAGGGGGCTTTGAACTATGGCTACACCTTC. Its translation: CASSPTPGQGALNYGYTF.

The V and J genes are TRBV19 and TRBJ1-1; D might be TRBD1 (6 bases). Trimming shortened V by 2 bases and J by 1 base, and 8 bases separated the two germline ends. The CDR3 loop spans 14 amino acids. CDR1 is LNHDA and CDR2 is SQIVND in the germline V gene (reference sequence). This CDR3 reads CASSILTGNTEAFF. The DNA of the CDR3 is TGTGCCAGTAGTATATTGACAGGGAACACTGAAGCTTTCTTT.

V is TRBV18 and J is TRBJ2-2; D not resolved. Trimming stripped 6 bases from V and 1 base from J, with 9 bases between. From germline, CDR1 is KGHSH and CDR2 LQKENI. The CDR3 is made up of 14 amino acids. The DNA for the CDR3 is TGTGCCAGCTCCCCTGACTTGAACACCGGGGAGCTGTTTTTT. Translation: CASSPDLNTGELFF. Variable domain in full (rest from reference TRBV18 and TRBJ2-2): NAGVMQNPRHLVRRRGQEARLRCSPMKGHSHVYWYRQLPEEGLKFMVYLQKENIIDESGMPKERFSAEFPKEGPSILRIQQVVRGDSAAYFCASSPDLNTGELFFGEGSRLTVL.

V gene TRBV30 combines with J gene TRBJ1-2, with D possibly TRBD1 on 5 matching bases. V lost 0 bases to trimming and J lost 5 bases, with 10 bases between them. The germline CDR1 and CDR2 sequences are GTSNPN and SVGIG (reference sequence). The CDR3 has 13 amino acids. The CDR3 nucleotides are TGTGCCTGGAGTGTAGGGGCGCGTTATGGCTACACCTTC. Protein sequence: CAWSVGARYGYTF.

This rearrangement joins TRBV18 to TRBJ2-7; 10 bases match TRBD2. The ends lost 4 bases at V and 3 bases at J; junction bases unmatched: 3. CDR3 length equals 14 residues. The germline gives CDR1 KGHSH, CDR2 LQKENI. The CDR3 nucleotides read TGTGCCAGCTCACTTAGCGGGGGGAACTACGAGCAGTACTTC. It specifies CASSLSGGNYEQYF.

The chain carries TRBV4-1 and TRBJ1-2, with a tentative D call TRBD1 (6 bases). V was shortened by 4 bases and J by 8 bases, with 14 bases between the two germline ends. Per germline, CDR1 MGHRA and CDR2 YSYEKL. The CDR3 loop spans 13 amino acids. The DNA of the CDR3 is TGCGCCAGCAGCCGGGGGCAGGGGTACGGCTACACCTTC. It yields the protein CASSRGQGYGYTF.

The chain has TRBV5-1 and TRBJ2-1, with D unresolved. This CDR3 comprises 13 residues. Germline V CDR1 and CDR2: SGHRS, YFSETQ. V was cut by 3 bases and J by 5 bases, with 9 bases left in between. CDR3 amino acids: CASSSGLNNEQFF. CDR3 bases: TGCGCCAGCAGCTCCGGGCTTAACAATGAGCAGTTCTTC.

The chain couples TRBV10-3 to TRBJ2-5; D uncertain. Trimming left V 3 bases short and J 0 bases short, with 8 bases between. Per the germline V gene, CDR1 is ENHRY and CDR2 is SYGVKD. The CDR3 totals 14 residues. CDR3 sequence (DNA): TGTGCCATCAGTGAACAAGTGGACCAAGAGACCCAGTACTTC. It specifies CAISEQVDQETQYF.

The CDR3 spells CASSLGVGRDNYGYTF. In DNA, the CDR3 is TGCGCCAGCAGCCTGGGGGTCGGACGGGATAACTATGGCTACACCTTC. The genes are TRBV5-1 and TRBJ1-2; D possibly corresponds to TRBD1 (5 bases). CDR3 size: 16 residues. CDR1 and CDR2 (germline): SGHRS, YFSETQ. Trimming left V 4 bases short and J 1 base short, with 17 bases between.

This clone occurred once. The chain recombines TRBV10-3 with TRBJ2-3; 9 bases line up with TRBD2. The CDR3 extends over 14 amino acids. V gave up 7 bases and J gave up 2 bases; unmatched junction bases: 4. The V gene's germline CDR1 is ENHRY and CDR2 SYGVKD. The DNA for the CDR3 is TGTGCCATCACTCTAGCGGGAACCACAGATACGCAGTATTTT. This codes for CAITLAGTTDTQYF.

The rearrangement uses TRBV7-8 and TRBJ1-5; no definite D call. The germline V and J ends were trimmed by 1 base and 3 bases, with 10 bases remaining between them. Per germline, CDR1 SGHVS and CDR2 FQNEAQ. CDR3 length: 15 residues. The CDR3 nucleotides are TGTGCCAGCAGCTTAGGCGGAACAGTCAATCAGCCCCAGCATTTT. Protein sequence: CASSLGGTVNQPQHF.